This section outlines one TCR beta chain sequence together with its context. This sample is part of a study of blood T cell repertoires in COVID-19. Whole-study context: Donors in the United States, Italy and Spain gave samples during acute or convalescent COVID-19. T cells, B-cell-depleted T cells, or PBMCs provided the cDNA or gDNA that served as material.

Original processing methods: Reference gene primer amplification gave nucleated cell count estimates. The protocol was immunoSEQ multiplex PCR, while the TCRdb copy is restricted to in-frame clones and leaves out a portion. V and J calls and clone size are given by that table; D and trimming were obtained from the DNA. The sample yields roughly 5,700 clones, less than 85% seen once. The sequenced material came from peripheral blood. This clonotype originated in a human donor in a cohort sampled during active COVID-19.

Here the CDR3 DNA reads TGTGCCATAAGGACTAGTTTCAACAATGAGCAGTTCTTC. Residues: CAIRTSFNNEQFF. This sequence joins TRBV27 and TRBJ2-1; 7 nucleotides line up with TRBD2. This CDR3 contains 13 residues. Germline loops: CDR1 MNHEY, CDR2 SMNVEV (reference sequence). Trimming cost V 10 bases and J 5 bases; bases outside gene matches: 8.